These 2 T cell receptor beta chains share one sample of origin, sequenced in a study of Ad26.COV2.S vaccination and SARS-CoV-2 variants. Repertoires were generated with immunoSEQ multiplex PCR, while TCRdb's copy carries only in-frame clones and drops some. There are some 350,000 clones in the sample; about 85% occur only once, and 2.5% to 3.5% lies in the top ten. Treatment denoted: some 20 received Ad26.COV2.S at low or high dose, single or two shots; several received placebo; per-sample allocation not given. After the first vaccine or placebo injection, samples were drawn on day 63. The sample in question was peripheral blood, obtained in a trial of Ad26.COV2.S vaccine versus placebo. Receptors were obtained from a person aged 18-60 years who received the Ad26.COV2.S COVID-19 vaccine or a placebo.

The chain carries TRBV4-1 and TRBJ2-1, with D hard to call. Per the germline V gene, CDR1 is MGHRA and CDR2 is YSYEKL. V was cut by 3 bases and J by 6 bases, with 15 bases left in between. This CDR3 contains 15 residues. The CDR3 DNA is TGCGCCAGCAGCCATGTCGGGCGGAAACTCAATGAGCAGTTCTTC. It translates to CASSHVGRKLNEQFF.

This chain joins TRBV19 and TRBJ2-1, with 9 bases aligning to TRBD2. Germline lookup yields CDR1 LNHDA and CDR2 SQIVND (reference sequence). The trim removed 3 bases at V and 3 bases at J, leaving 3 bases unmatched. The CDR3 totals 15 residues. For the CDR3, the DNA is TGTGCCAGTAGTATGGGGACTAGCAGCTACAATGAGCAGTTCTTC. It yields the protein CASSMGTSSYNEQFF.